This T cell receptor beta chain emerged from a study of T cell repertoires in cytomegalovirus infection. Study-wide background: HLA-B-restricted CMV epitopes that are well studied, plus recently identified HLA-C-restricted ones, were used by the study. It can be stated that public TCR beta signatures indicated CMV infection as well as a matching HLA type. Study-wide results and limits: Pooled public TCR beta family frequency picked out CMV carriers with the relevant HLA. The response measured ex vivo was dominated by TCR beta clonotypes (HLA-C-restricted and CMV-specific).

TCRdb reprocessed the reads with MiXCR, giving one entry per CDR3 protein. The sample lists approximately 1,000,000 distinct CDR3 sequences, less than 35% occurring once. A note on this clonotype: Its cognate antigen is unknown.

V was pared by 0 bases and J by 7 bases, with 16 bases between. Germline assignment: CDR1 SGHTA and CDR2 FQGTGA. The CDR3 covers 17 residues. This TCR was sampled from a human donor in good health (CMV status not recorded). Some clones in this sample may be carry-over from other donors' samples. This material consisted of cultured CD8+ T cells from PBMCs, taken from culture after CMV antigen stimulation. The J gene is TRBJ2-6, the V gene TRBV7-3, with D unclear. The CDR3 coding sequence is TGTGCCAGCAGCTTAACCTCGGCAGCCAACTTTGCCAACGTCCTGACTTTC. Protein sequence: CASSLTSAANFANVLTF.